These 20 T cell receptor beta chains were all obtained from the same sample, sequenced in a study of T cell repertoires in cytomegalovirus infection. TCRdb fed the reads into MiXCR, producing one record per CDR3 protein. The sample holds about 71,000 distinct CDR3 sequences, approximately 22% seen once. The antigens for these receptors are not known. The starting material was CD8+ T cells from cultured PBMCs, obtained from culture after CMV antigen stimulation. All receptors derive from a human donor in good health (CMV status not recorded). Some clones in this sample may be carry-over from other donors' samples.

The chain links TRBV6-5 to TRBJ2-2; D perhaps matches TRBD2 (5 bases). Trimming took off 4 bases at V and 1 base at J, with 7 bases between the two ends. CDR1 and CDR2 from the germline V gene are MNHEY and SVGAGI. This CDR3 is 14 amino acids long. CDR3 region: CASSWGVNTGELFF. Written as DNA, the CDR3 is TGTGCCAGCAGTTGGGGAGTGAACACCGGGGAGCTGTTTTTT.

This chain connects TRBV7-6 to TRBJ1-6; D is perhaps TRBD1 (5 bases). This CDR3 region has 16 residues. Germline V gene sequence: CDR1 SGHVS, CDR2 FNYEAQ. V lost 5 bases and J lost 4, with 15 bases in between. CDR3 in amino acids: CASSPRGRGYNSPLHF. Here the CDR3 DNA reads TGTGCCAGCAGCCCACGGGGACGGGGATATAATTCACCCCTCCACTTT.

This clonotype occurred many times. This chain links TRBV30 with TRBJ2-7; 7 bases are shared with TRBD2. The germline CDR1 and CDR2 sequences are GTSNPN and SVGIG (reference sequence). V dropped 0 bases and J dropped 1; count of bases not matched to a gene: 3. The CDR3 consists of 14 residues. The CDR3 DNA is TGTGCCTGGAGTGTGTCGGGGGGTTCCTACGAGCAGTACTTC. It translates to CAWSVSGGSYEQYF.

This clonotype was seen a handful of times. The chain is built from TRBV6-2 or TRBV6-3 and TRBJ2-5; 12 positions agree with TRBD1. The ends lost 5 bases at V and 4 bases at J; junction bases unmatched: 5. Germline values: CDR1 MNHEY, CDR2 SVGEGT. The CDR3 is made up of 15 amino acids. The CDR3 loop is CASSPGTGGVETQYF. CDR3 in DNA: TGTGCCAGCAGTCCCGGGACAGGGGGCGTAGAGACCCAGTACTTC.

The chain couples TRBV7-3 to TRBJ1-1, with D perhaps TRBD1 (5 bases). V was cut by 5 bases and J by 3 bases, with 13 bases left in between. This CDR3 contains 14 residues. Germline V gene sequence: CDR1 SGHTA, CDR2 FQGTGA. CDR3 in amino acids: CASSPTVSHTEAFF. The CDR3 bases are TGTGCCAGCAGCCCGACAGTGTCCCACACTGAAGCTTTCTTT. Using reference TRBV7-3 and TRBJ1-1 for the parts outside the CDR3, the full variable domain is GAGVSQTPSNKVTEKGKYVELRCDPISGHTALYWYRQSLGQGPEFLIYFQGTGAADDSGLPNDRFFAVRPEGSVSTLKIQRTERGDSAVYLCASSPTVSHTEAFFGQGTRLTVV.

A few counts support this clonotype. The V call is TRBV6-2 or TRBV6-3, the J call TRBJ1-5; a possible D gene is TRBD1 (5 bases). CDR3 length: 13 amino acids. Trimming stripped 4 bases from V and 1 base from J, with 5 bases between. CDR1 and CDR2 (germline): MNHEY, SVGEGT. CDR3 sequence reads: CASSWDSNQPQHF. CDR3 coding DNA: TGTGCCAGCAGTTGGGACAGCAATCAGCCCCAGCATTTT.

This clonotype was observed a handful of times. CDR3 nucleotide sequence: TGTGCCAGCAGTTTCGGGACAGGGGGCCTGAATGAGCAGTTCTTC. Protein sequence: CASSFGTGGLNEQFF. This chain uses TRBV27 with TRBJ2-1, with 12 bases lining up with TRBD1. The V gene's germline CDR1 is MNHEY and CDR2 SMNVEV (reference sequence). The length of the CDR3 is 15 residues. The V segment lost 3 bases and the J segment 7 bases; nucleotides outside the gene matches: 4.

The rearrangement uses TRBV11-2 and TRBJ1-3; D call uncertain. CDR3 length: 17 amino acids. The germline CDR1 and CDR2 sequences are SGHAT and FQNNGV. V was pared by 1 base and J by 0 bases, with 13 bases between. The CDR3 spells CASSLVGQLSSGNTIYF. For the CDR3, the DNA is TGTGCCAGCAGCTTAGTAGGGCAGCTGAGCTCTGGAAACACCATATATTTT.

As DNA, the CDR3 is TGTGCCAGCAGGCCGACAGGGAGCCAGCCCCAGCATTTT. It codes for CASRPTGSQPQHF. This chain links TRBV12-3 or TRBV12-4 with TRBJ1-5; 7 bases line up with TRBD1. J gave up 7 bases and V 6 bases, and 6 bases lay outside the gene matches. CDR3 length equals 13 residues.

This chain joins TRBV5-1 and TRBJ1-1; no reliable D call. The germline CDR1 and CDR2 sequences are SGHRS and YFSETQ. The CDR3 is made up of 11 amino acids. V was shortened by 5 bases and J by 2 bases, with 4 bases between the two germline ends. CDR3 region: CASRSNTEAFF. The CDR3 region has the DNA TGCGCCAGCAGATCCAACACTGAAGCTTTCTTT.

This clonotype was detected a few times. This rearrangement joins TRBV6-5 to TRBJ2-1; D is unresolved. V lost 2 bases and J 10 bases, leaving 15 bases between the germline ends. This CDR3 comprises 14 residues. The V gene's germline CDR1 is MNHEY and CDR2 SVGAGI. This CDR3 is CASSYSAGSGEQFF. Written as DNA, the CDR3 is TGTGCCAGCAGTTACAGCGCCGGATCTGGCGAGCAGTTCTTC.

The chain uses TRBV7-8 and TRBJ1-2; a weak D match, TRBD1 (6 bases). The ends were cut back, 1 base at V and 1 base at J, with 10 bases in the middle. This CDR3 contains 15 residues. Germline V gene lookup returns CDR1 SGHVS and CDR2 FQNEAQ. CDR3 sequence reads: CASSLGTANNYGYTF. DNA for the CDR3: TGTGCCAGCAGCTTAGGGACAGCTAATAACTATGGCTACACCTTC.

This clonotype was detected only a few times. The J gene is TRBJ1-2, the V gene TRBV9, with D possibly matching TRBD1 (6 bases). Germline CDR1 is SGDLS and CDR2 is YYNGEE. The V and J ends lost 0 bases and 0 bases respectively, with 12 bases between them. The CDR3 has 16 amino acids. CDR3 nucleotide sequence: TGTGCCAGCAGCGTAGCTACGACAGGCCCTAACTATGGCTACACCTTC. Its protein is CASSVATTGPNYGYTF.

The V gene is TRBV7-2, the J gene TRBJ2-7, with D perhaps matching TRBD2 (5 bases). Trimming removed 2 bases from V and 5 bases from J, with 7 bases in between. Per germline, CDR1 SGHTA and CDR2 FQGNSA. The CDR3 extends over 12 amino acids. CDR3: CASSLLEDEQYF. In DNA form, the CDR3 reads TGTGCCAGCAGCTTACTGGAGGACGAGCAGTACTTC.

This clonotype was seen a single time. A junction end diverges from the germline sequence, so it may reflect a read error. The chain employs TRBV12-3 or TRBV12-4 and TRBJ1-2; TRBD1 might be the D (5 bases). The CDR3 is made up of 18 amino acids. In DNA form, the CDR3 reads TGTGCCAGCAGCCCAGCATTCCGAGAGGGGTGGAATAACTATAGCTACACCTTC. The encoded protein is CASSPAFREGWNNYSYTF.

The rearrangement uses TRBV7-2 and TRBJ2-7; the D is unclear. Between the trimmed V and J ends, which lost 4 bases and 3 bases, there was a span of 13 bases. Germline assignment: CDR1 SGHTA and CDR2 FQGNSA. This CDR3 has 14 amino acids. The CDR3 spells CASSWGNSYYEQYF. CDR3 DNA: TGTGCCAGCAGCTGGGGAAACAGCTACTACGAGCAGTACTTC.

This clonotype was found a few times. The V gene is TRBV7-2, the J gene TRBJ2-7; tentatively, D is TRBD1 (5 bases). CDR1 SGHTA and CDR2 FQGNSA come from the germline V gene. V was cut by 1 base and J by 6 bases, with 10 bases left in between. The CDR3 has 13 amino acids. CDR3 in DNA: TGTGCCAGCAGCTTAGGGGCAGGGCCCGAGCAGTACTTC. Protein product: CASSLGAGPEQYF.

This clonotype was seen only a few times. The J gene is TRBJ1-1, the V gene TRBV27; D might be TRBD1 (5 bases). Trimming left V 6 bases short and J 5 bases short, with 19 bases between. The length of the CDR3 is 15 residues. The germline V gene has CDR1 MNHEY and CDR2 SMNVEV (reference sequence). The chain's CDR3 is CASRSPGLPVTEAFF. The CDR3 DNA is TGTGCCAGCAGATCTCCGGGACTGCCTGTTACTGAAGCTTTCTTT.

The CDR3 DNA sequence: TGTGCCAGCAGTGAACTAGCGGGGTCCTACGAGCAGTACTTC. It yields the protein CASSELAGSYEQYF. This chain joins TRBV2 and TRBJ2-7; 9 positions agree with TRBD2. The CDR3 length is 14 residues. Germline V gene sequence: CDR1 SNHLY, CDR2 FYNNEI. The V gene end was trimmed by 2 bases and the J gene end by 1 base; junction bases not matched to a gene: 0.

The V gene is TRBV6-2 or TRBV6-3, the J gene TRBJ1-4; 7 bases agree with TRBD1. Germline CDR1 MNHEY, CDR2 SVGEGT. This CDR3 has 15 residues. Trimming cost V 6 bases and J 8 bases; bases outside gene matches: 12. CDR3 DNA: TGTGCCAGCAGCCGCGCCGGGACAGAAGGCGAAAAACTGTTTTTT. Protein: CASSRAGTEGEKLFF.